This note documents a single T cell receptor (beta chain) sequence. As originally analysed: Amplification from reference gene primers served as the basis for estimated nucleated cell counts. Clones were sequenced by immunoSEQ multiplex PCR, and TCRdb holds only the in-frame ones, with some missing. The V and J calls and clone size are taken from that table; D and trimming were inferred from the DNA. The sample yields approximately 130,000 clones, roughly 86% seen once. This sample is drawn from a study of blood T cell repertoires in COVID-19. Across the whole study: In each case, the material was cDNA or gDNA derived from T cells, B-cell-depleted T cells, or PBMCs.

Trimming removed 5 bases from V and 2 bases from J, with 10 bases in between. Germline V gene data show CDR1 as SEHNR and CDR2 as FQNEAQ (reference sequence). This CDR3 is built from 13 residues. The genes are TRBV7-9 and TRBJ2-7; D gene uncertain. The receptor was isolated from a human donor in a cohort sampled during active COVID-19. The sequenced material came from peripheral blood. CDR3: CASSPQGAYEQYF. CDR3 DNA sequence: TGTGCCAGCAGCCCGCAAGGAGCCTACGAGCAGTACTTC.